This TCR beta chain stems from a study of T cell responses to AZD1222 COVID-19 vaccine. Study results and caveats: Baseline seropositives among AZD1222 recipients totaled only five to seven. After two AZD1222 doses, spike-specific TCR breadth and depth rose versus day 0.

The V and J ends lost 10 bases and 0 bases respectively, with 7 bases between them. Germline V lookup: CDR1 LNHDA, CDR2 SQIVND (reference sequence). The CDR3 sequence is 12 residues long. TCRdb's table, derived via immunoSEQ multiplex PCR, lists solely in-frame clones and lacks some. The sample carries about 110,000 clones, around 85% recorded once. As to this clone: Antigen: not known.

The receptor was derived from an adult in good health. V and J are TRBV19 and TRBJ1-3; no clear D gene. The sequencing here drew on peripheral blood, taken on day 0 of AZD1222 vaccination. This CDR3 is CAMWGSGNTIYF. Written as DNA, the CDR3 is TGTGCCATGTGGGGCTCTGGAAACACCATATATTTT.